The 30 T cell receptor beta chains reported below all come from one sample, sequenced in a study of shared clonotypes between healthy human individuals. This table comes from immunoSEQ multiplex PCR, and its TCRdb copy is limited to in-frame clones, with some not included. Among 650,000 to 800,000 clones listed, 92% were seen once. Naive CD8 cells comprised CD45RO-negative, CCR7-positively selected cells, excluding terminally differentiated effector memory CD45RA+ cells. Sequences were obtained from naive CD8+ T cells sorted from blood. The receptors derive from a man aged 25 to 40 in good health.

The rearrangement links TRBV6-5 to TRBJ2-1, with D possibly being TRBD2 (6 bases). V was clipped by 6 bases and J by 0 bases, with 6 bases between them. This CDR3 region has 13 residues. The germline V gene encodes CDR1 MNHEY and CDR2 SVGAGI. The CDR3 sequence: CASSGGSYNEQFF. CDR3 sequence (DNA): TGTGCCAGCAGCGGGGGCTCCTACAATGAGCAGTTCTTC.

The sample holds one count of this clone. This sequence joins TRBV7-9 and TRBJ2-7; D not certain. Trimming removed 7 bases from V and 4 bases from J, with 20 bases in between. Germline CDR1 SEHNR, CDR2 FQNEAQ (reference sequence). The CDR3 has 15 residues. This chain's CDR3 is CASTRKGHLDYEQYF. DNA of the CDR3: TGTGCCAGCACCAGGAAGGGCCACCTGGATTACGAGCAGTACTTC.

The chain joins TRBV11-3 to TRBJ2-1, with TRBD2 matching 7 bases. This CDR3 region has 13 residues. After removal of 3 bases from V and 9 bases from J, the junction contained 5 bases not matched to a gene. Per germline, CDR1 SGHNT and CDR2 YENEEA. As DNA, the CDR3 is TGTGCCAGCAGCTTTGGGACTAATAGTGAGCAGTTCTTC. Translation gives CASSFGTNSEQFF.

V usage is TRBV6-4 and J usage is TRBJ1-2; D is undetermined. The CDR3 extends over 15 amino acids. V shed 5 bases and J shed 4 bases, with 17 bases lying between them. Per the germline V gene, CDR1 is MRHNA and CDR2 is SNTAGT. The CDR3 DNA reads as TGTGCCAGCAGTTATACACACGGAAAGACCTATGGCTACACCTTC. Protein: CASSYTHGKTYGYTF.

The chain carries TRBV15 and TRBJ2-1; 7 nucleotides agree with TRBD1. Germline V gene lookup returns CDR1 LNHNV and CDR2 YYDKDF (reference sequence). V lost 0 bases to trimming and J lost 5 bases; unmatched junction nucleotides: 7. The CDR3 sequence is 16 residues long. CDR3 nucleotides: TGTGCCACCAGCAGAGATAGGGGGACAGCACACAATGAGCAGTTCTTC. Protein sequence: CATSRDRGTAHNEQFF.

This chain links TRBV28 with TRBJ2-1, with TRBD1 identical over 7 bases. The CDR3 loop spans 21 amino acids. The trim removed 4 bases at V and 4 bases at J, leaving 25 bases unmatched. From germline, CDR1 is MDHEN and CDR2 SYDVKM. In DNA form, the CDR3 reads TGTGCCAGCAGTTCCTCAATCCTCGGACAGGCCATCTTCCCAGGATACAATGAGCAGTTCTTC. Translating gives CASSSSILGQAIFPGYNEQFF.

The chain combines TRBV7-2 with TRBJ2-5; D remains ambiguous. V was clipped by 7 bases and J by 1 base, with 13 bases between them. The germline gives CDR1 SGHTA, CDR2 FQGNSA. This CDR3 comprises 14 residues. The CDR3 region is CASTQRRTQETQYF. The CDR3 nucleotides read TGTGCCAGCACCCAAAGAAGGACCCAAGAGACCCAGTACTTC.

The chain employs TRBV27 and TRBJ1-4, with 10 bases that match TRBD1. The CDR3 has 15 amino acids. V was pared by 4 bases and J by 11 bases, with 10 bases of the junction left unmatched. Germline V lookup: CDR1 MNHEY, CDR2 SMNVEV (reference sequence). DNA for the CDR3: TGTGCCAGCAGTTCACACCGGGACAGGGGACGCAAACTGTTTTTT. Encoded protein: CASSSHRDRGRKLFF.

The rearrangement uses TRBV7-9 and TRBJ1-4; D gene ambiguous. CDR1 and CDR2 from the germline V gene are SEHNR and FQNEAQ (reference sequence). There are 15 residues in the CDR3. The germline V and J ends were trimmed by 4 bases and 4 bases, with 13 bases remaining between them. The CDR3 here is CASSSSRTFNEKLFF. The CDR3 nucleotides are TGTGCCAGCAGCTCATCTCGTACATTTAATGAAAAACTGTTTTTT.

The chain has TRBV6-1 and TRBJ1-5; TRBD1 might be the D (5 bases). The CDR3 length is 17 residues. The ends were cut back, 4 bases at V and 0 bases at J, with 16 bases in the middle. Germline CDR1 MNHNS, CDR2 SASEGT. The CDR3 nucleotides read TGTGCCAGCAGTGCGGGTAGGGGCCCATATAGCAATCAGCCCCAGCATTTT. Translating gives CASSAGRGPYSNQPQHF.

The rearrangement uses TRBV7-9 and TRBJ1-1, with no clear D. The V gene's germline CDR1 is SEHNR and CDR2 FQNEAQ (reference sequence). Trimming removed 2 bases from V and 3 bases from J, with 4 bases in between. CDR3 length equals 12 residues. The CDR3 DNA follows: TGTGCCAGCAGCTTAAAGCACACTGAAGCTTTCTTT. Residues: CASSLKHTEAFF. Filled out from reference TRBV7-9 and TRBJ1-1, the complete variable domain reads DTGVSQNPRHKITKRGQNVTFRCDPISEHNRLYWYRQTLGQGPEFLTYFQNEAQLEKSRLLSDRFSAERPKGSFSTLEIQRTEQGDSAMYLCASSLKHTEAFFGQGTRLTVV.

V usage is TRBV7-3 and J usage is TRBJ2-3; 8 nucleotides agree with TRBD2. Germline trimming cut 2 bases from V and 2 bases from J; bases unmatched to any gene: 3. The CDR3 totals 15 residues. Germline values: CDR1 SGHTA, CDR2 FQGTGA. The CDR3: CASSLGSGNTDTQYF. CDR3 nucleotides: TGTGCCAGCAGCTTAGGTAGCGGGAACACAGATACGCAGTATTTT.

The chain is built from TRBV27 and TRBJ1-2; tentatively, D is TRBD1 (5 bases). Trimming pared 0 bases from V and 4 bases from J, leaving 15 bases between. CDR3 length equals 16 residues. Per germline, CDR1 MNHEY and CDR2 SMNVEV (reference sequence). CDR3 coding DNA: TGTGCCAGCAGTTTATCTGGACAACTCCTTGTCTATGGCTACACCTTC. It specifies CASSLSGQLLVYGYTF.

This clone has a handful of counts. CDR3 nucleotides: TGTGCCAGCAGTTATCTCAACAGGGGGATGAACACTGAAGCTTTCTTT. It codes for CASSYLNRGMNTEAFF. The genes are TRBV7-8 and TRBJ1-1; TRBD1 matches at 8 bases. Per the germline V gene, CDR1 is SGHVS and CDR2 is FQNEAQ. J was trimmed by 0 bases and V by 6 bases; bases with no gene match: 9. This CDR3 is 16 amino acids long.

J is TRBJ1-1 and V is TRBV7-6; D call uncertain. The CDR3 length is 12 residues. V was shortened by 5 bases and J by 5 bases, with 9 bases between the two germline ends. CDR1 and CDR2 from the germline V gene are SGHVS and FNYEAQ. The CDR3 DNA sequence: TGTGCCAGCAGCGATGAAATAACTGAAGCTTTCTTT. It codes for CASSDEITEAFF. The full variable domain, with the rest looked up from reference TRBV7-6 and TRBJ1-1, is GAGVSQSPRYKVTKRGQDVALRCDPISGHVSLYWYRQALGQGPEFLTYFNYEAQQDKSGLPNDRFSAERPEGSISTLTIQRTEQRDSAMYRCASSDEITEAFFGQGTRLTVV.

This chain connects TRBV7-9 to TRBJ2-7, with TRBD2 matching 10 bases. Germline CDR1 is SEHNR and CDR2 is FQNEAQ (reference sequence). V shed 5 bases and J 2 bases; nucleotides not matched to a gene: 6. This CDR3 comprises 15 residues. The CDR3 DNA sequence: TGTGCCAGCAGCCCAGGACTAGCGGTAACCTACGAGCAGTACTTC. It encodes CASSPGLAVTYEQYF.

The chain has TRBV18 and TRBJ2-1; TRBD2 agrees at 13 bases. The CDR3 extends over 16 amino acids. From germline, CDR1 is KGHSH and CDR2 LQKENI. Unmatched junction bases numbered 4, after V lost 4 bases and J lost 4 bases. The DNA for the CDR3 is TGTGCCAGCTCACGGGGACTAGCGGGGATTTACAATGAGCAGTTCTTC. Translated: CASSRGLAGIYNEQFF.

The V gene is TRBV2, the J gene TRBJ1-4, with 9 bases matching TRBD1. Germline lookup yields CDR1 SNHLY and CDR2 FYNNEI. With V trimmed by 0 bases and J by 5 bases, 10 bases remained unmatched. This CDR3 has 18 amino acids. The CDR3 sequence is CASSEAAAWDRENEKLFF. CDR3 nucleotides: TGTGCCAGCAGTGAAGCAGCGGCGTGGGACAGGGAGAATGAAAAACTGTTTTTT.

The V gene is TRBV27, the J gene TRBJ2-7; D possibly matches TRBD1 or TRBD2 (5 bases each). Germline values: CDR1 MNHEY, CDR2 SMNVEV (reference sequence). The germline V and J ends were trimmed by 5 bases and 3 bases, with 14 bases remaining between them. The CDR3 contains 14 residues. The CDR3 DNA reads TGTGCCAGCAGTCCCGGGGCCTACTACTACGAGCAGTACTTC. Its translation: CASSPGAYYYEQYF.

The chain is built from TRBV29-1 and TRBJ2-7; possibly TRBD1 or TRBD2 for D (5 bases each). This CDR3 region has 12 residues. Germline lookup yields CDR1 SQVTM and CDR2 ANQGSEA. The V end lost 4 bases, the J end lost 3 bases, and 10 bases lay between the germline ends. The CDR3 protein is CSVGGDGYEQYF. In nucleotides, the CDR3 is TGCAGCGTTGGTGGGGACGGCTACGAGCAGTACTTC.

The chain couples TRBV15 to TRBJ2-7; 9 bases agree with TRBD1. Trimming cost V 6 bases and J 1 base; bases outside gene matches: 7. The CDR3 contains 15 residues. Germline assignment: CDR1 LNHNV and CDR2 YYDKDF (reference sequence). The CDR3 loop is CATRSGTGSSYEQYF. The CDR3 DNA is TGTGCCACCAGATCGGGGACAGGGAGTTCCTACGAGCAGTACTTC.

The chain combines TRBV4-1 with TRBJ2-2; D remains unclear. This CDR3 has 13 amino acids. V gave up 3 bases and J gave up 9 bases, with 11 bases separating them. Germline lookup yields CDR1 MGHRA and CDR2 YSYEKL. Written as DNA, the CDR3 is TGCGCCAGCAGCCATTTAGTATCTAGGGAGCTGTTTTTT. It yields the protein CASSHLVSRELFF.

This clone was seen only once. The DNA of the CDR3 is TGCGCCAGCAGCCAAGATTGGGGACTAGCGGGACTAACTTACGAGCAGTACTTC. Its protein is CASSQDWGLAGLTYEQYF. The chain has TRBV4-3 and TRBJ2-7; 13 bases map to TRBD2. Germline CDR1 reads LGHNA; CDR2 reads YSLEER. The CDR3 has 18 amino acids. Germline trimming cut 0 bases from V and 4 bases from J; bases unmatched to any gene: 9.

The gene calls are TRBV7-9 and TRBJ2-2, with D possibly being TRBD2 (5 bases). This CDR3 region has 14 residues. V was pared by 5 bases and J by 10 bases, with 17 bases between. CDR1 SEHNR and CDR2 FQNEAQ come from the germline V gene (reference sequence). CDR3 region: CASSRGSPSKELFF. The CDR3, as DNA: TGTGCCAGCAGCCGCGGGTCCCCCTCCAAGGAGCTGTTTTTT.

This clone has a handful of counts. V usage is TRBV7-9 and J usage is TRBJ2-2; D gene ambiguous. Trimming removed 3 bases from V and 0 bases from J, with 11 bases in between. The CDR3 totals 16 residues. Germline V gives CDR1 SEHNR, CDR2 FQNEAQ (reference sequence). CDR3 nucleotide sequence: TGTGCCAGCAGCTTTGGCATCACTACGAACACCGGGGAGCTGTTTTTT. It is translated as CASSFGITTNTGELFF.

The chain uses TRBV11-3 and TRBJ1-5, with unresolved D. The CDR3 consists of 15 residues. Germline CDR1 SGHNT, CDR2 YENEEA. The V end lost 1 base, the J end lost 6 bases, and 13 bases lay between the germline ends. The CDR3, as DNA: TGTGCCAGCAGCTTAGCAGGAGGCGGTGGTCAGCCCCAGCATTTT. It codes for CASSLAGGGGQPQHF.

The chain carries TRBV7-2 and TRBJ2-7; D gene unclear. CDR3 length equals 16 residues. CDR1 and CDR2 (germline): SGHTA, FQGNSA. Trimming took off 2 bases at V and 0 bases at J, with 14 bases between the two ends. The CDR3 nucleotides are TGTGCCAGCAGCTTAATCACGGGCGGAATCTCCTACGAGCAGTACTTC. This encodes CASSLITGGISYEQYF.

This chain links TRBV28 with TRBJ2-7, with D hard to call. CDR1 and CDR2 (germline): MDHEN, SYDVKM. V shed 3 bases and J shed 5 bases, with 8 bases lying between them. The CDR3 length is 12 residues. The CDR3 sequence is CASSLSVNEQYF. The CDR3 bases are TGTGCCAGCAGTTTGTCAGTCAACGAGCAGTACTTC.

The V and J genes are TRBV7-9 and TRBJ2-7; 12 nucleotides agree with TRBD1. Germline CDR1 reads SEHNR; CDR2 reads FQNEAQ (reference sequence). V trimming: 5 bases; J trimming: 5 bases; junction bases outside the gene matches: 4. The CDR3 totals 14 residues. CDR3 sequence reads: CASSDGDRGHEQYF. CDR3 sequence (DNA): TGTGCCAGCAGCGATGGGGACAGGGGGCACGAGCAGTACTTC.

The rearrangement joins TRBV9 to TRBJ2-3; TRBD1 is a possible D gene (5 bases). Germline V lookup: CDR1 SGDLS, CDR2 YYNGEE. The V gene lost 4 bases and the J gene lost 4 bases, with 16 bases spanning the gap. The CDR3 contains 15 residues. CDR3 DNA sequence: TGTGCCAGCAGCCCGATAGGGGCCAAATCAGATACGCAGTATTTT. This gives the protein CASSPIGAKSDTQYF.